This TCR beta chain derives from a study of cytomegalovirus exposure and HLA in healthy donors. Whole-study findings and limits: In a later analysis, at a false discovery rate of 0.05, over 15,000 TCR beta sequences were associated with HLA alleles.

A remark on this clone: The antigen remains unidentified.

The study ran its PCR with 60 Vbeta and 13 Jbeta primers. Profiling relied on immunoSEQ multiplex PCR, and the TCRdb table lists in-frame clones only, not all of them. Recorded for this sample: roughly 78,000 clones. The sequencing sample was made of PBMCs. The origin of this receptor is a man aged 35-49 years in good health and CMV-seronegative.

The CDR3 is CASSYSRTRNEQYF. The DNA for the CDR3 is TGTGCCAGCAGTTACTCACGGACACGGAACGAGCAGTACTTC. The gene calls are TRBV6-5 and TRBJ2-7, with a possible D match to TRBD1 (5 bases). Germline V gives CDR1 MNHEY, CDR2 SVGAGI. V was cut by 0 bases and J by 5 bases, with 11 bases left in between. This CDR3 comprises 14 residues.